These 26 T cell receptor beta chains were sequenced from one sample in a study of OX40 agonist ivuxolimab in advanced cancers. Sequencing used immunoSEQ multiplex PCR; TCRdb keeps in-frame clones, though not all of them. The repertoire holds 70,000 to 95,000 clones, about 88% seen once, with roughly 4% in the top ten. Specimen: CD4+ or CD8+ T cells sorted from blood, collected in a trial of the OX40 agonist ivuxolimab. These receptors all stem from an adult with an advanced solid tumor such as melanoma, head and neck, liver or kidney cancer.

J is TRBJ2-3 and V is TRBV6-5, with D uncertain. Trimming removed 0 bases at V and 0 bases at J, with 10 bases between. Germline CDR1 reads MNHEY; CDR2 reads SVGAGI. This CDR3 region has 16 residues. The CDR3 protein is CASSYSYGPSTDTQYF. The CDR3 bases are TGTGCCAGCAGTTACTCTTACGGGCCTAGCACAGATACGCAGTATTTT.

The V gene is TRBV6-5, the J gene TRBJ1-1; tentatively, D is TRBD1 (6 bases). Germline V lookup: CDR1 MNHEY, CDR2 SVGAGI. The length of the CDR3 is 14 residues. V shed 5 bases and J shed 4 bases, with 14 bases lying between them. DNA of the CDR3: TGTGCCAGCAGTCAACAGGGAAGGACCACTGAAGCTTTCTTT. It codes for CASSQQGRTTEAFF.

The rearrangement uses TRBV5-5 and TRBJ1-2; D perhaps matches TRBD1 (5 bases). V was clipped by 4 bases and J by 6 bases, with 10 bases between them. Germline values: CDR1 SGHKS, CDR2 YYEKEE (reference sequence). The CDR3 is made up of 12 amino acids. The CDR3 DNA reads as TGTGCCAGCAGCCGCAGGGAGGATGGCTACACCTTC. This encodes CASSRREDGYTF.

This clone was seen only once. CDR3 coding DNA: TGTGCCAGCAGTTACTCGACAGGGGACTACGAGCAGTACTTC. Residues: CASSYSTGDYEQYF. The chain recombines TRBV6-5 with TRBJ2-7, with 8 nucleotides matching TRBD1. The CDR3 runs 14 residues. The ends lost 0 bases at V and 3 bases at J; junction bases unmatched: 1. Per the germline V gene, CDR1 is MNHEY and CDR2 is SVGAGI.

As regards this clone: Other DNA sequences in the same sample also yield this CDR3. The chain carries TRBV7-3 and TRBJ2-7, with D perhaps being TRBD1 or TRBD2 (5 bases each). Per germline, CDR1 SGHTA and CDR2 FQGTGA. This CDR3 is built from 15 residues. V lost 4 bases, J lost 3 bases, and 16 bases lay in between. CDR3 sequence (DNA): TGTGCCAGCAGCTCACCGGGGCAGGGTGTCTACGAGCAGTACTTC. This encodes CASSSPGQGVYEQYF.

This clone has a single count. The genes are TRBV6-5 and TRBJ1-5; 12 bases fit TRBD1. Germline trimming cut 10 bases from V and 4 bases from J; bases unmatched to any gene: 5. CDR3 length equals 14 residues. CDR1 is MNHEY and CDR2 is SVGAGI in the germline V gene. The CDR3 bases are TGTGCCACCTCGGGACAGGGGGCGAATCAGCCCCAGCATTTT. It encodes CATSGQGANQPQHF.

V and J are TRBV5-4 and TRBJ1-2; 7 bases line up with TRBD1. From germline, CDR1 is SGHNT and CDR2 YYREEE (reference sequence). This CDR3 has 13 residues. Unmatched junction bases numbered 8, after V lost 4 bases and J lost 8 bases. For the CDR3, the DNA is TGTGCCAGCAGCCCCGGACAGGTAAAGGGCTACACCTTC. This sequence encodes CASSPGQVKGYTF.

The chain combines TRBV2 with TRBJ2-3, with TRBD2 matching over 12 bases. The CDR3 is made up of 16 amino acids. V gave up 3 bases and J gave up 7 bases; unmatched junction bases: 8. The germline CDR1 and CDR2 sequences are SNHLY and FYNNEI. The CDR3 protein is CASSEVLAGGAHTQYF. The CDR3 DNA reads as TGTGCCAGCAGTGAGGTCCTAGCGGGAGGGGCGCATACGCAGTATTTT.

This clone has just one count. The chain employs TRBV2 and TRBJ2-2, with 9 bases matching TRBD2. Unmatched junction bases numbered 7, after V lost 1 base and J lost 7 bases. The CDR3 spans 16 residues. The germline V gene encodes CDR1 SNHLY and CDR2 FYNNEI. CDR3 in amino acids: CASSEDRAGGFGELFF. The DNA for the CDR3 is TGTGCCAGCAGTGAAGATAGAGCGGGAGGTTTCGGGGAGCTGTTTTTT.

This clone was counted a few times. The V and J genes are TRBV7-9 and TRBJ1-2; D gene uncertain. Trimming took 1 base from V and 8 from J, leaving 11 bases between them. Germline V lookup: CDR1 SEHNR, CDR2 FQNEAQ (reference sequence). The CDR3 has 13 residues. The CDR3 is CASSLGYEGGYTF. The DNA of the CDR3 is TGTGCCAGCAGCTTAGGGTACGAGGGCGGCTACACCTTC.

The chain links TRBV15 to TRBJ2-7, with D possibly being TRBD1 or TRBD2 (5 bases each). V shed 1 base and J shed 2 bases, with 12 bases lying between them. This CDR3 is built from 15 residues. Germline CDR1 and CDR2: LNHNV and YYDKDF (reference sequence). This CDR3 is CATSRGGQGAYEQYF. CDR3 nucleotides: TGTGCCACCAGCAGAGGGGGCCAGGGAGCCTACGAGCAGTACTTC. The variable domain in full, completed from reference TRBV15 and TRBJ2-7, reads DAMVIQNPRYQVTQFGKPVTLSCSQTLNHNVMYWYQQKSSQAPKLLFHYYDKDFNNEADTPDNFQSRRPNTSFCFLDIRSPGLGDTAMYLCATSRGGQGAYEQYFGPGTRLTVT.

The table lists this clone with a few counts. CDR3 residues: CASSGQGALGIEQYF. In nucleotides, the CDR3 is TGTGCCAGCAGTGGACAGGGGGCTTTAGGTATCGAGCAGTACTTC. The V call is TRBV6-1, the J call TRBJ2-7, with 10 positions matching TRBD1. The junction had 9 bases not matched to a gene; V was cut back by 4 bases and J by 6 bases. The germline V gene encodes CDR1 MNHNS and CDR2 SASEGT. This CDR3 contains 15 residues.

The gene calls are TRBV2 and TRBJ1-4; no reliable D call. The CDR3 extends over 13 amino acids. CDR1 and CDR2 (germline): SNHLY, FYNNEI. Trimming took 10 bases from V and 8 from J, leaving 17 bases between them. As DNA, the CDR3 is TGTGCCACCATCCCCCACCTGGGGGAAAAACTGTTTTTT. It is translated as CATIPHLGEKLFF.

About this clone itself: One junction end disagrees with the germline gene, perhaps due to a read error. The chain is built from TRBV7-7 and TRBJ2-5; 10 bases match TRBD2. The CDR3 spans 15 residues. Germline V gives CDR1 SSHAT, CDR2 FNYEAQ (reference sequence). The CDR3 DNA reads TGTGCTAGCAGTCCGCTAGCGGGAGTAGGGGAGACCCAGTACTTC. Encoded protein: CASSPLAGVGETQYF. Looking up the rest from reference TRBV7-7 and TRBJ2-5 gives the full variable domain: GAGVSQSPRYKVTKRGQDVTLRCDPISSHATLYWYQQALGQGPEFLTYFNYEAQPDKSGLPSDRFSAERPEGSISTLTIQRTEQRDSAMYRCASSPLAGVGETQYFGPGTRLLVL.

This chain connects TRBV28 to TRBJ2-2, with unresolved D. Looked up from germline, CDR1 is MDHEN and CDR2 is SYDVKM. The CDR3 loop spans 14 amino acids. Trimming removed 3 bases from V and 0 bases from J, with 5 bases in between. Here the CDR3 DNA reads TGTGCCAGCAGTTTGGTATCGAACACCGGGGAGCTGTTTTTT. It translates to CASSLVSNTGELFF.

The chain recombines TRBV28 with TRBJ2-7; a possible D gene is TRBD2 (5 bases). This CDR3 has 13 residues. V was pared by 7 bases and J by 7 bases, with 17 bases between. Germline V gene data show CDR1 as MDHEN and CDR2 as SYDVKM. The CDR3 nucleotides are TGTGCCAGCACGACTACAACGCCCGGTGAGCAGTACTTC. Amino acid sequence: CASTTTTPGEQYF.

This clone is a singleton in its sample. The rearrangement uses TRBV7-9 and TRBJ1-1; D is uncertain. Germline CDR1 reads SEHNR; CDR2 reads FQNEAQ (reference sequence). V gave up 5 bases and J gave up 1 base, with 8 bases separating them. The CDR3 length is 13 residues. CDR3 sequence (DNA): TGTGCCAGCAGCCCAGAGGCGAACACTGAAGCTTTCTTT. Translation gives CASSPEANTEAFF.

The chain links TRBV5-1 to TRBJ2-5; tentatively, D is TRBD1 (6 bases). The CDR3 sequence is 14 residues long. Germline V gene sequence: CDR1 SGHRS, CDR2 YFSETQ. V was clipped by 4 bases and J by 1 base, with 11 bases between them. The CDR3 bases are TGCGCCAGCAGCCTGGGGGCCACCCAAGAGACCCAGTACTTC. Amino acid sequence: CASSLGATQETQYF.

The V gene is TRBV7-9, the J gene TRBJ2-7; D is uncertain. Trimming pared 0 bases from V and 3 bases from J, leaving 9 bases between. This CDR3 comprises 14 residues. In germline, CDR1 is SEHNR, CDR2 FQNEAQ (reference sequence). CDR3 protein: CASSLAPLGYEQYF. CDR3 nucleotide sequence: TGTGCCAGCAGCTTAGCCCCCCTGGGCTACGAGCAGTACTTC.

The V call is TRBV6-6, the J call TRBJ1-5; a weak D match, TRBD1 (6 bases). This CDR3 region has 16 residues. V was pared by 7 bases and J by 0 bases, with 16 bases between. Germline V gene sequence: CDR1 MNHNY, CDR2 SVGAGI (reference sequence). The CDR3 DNA reads as TGTGCCAGCAAGACGGGGGGCGTAAATAGCAATCAGCCCCAGCATTTT. As protein: CASKTGGVNSNQPQHF.

This chain connects TRBV4-1 to TRBJ2-1; the D is unclear. The CDR3 loop spans 13 amino acids. The V gene's germline CDR1 is MGHRA and CDR2 YSYEKL. Trimming stripped 1 base from V and 8 bases from J, with 9 bases between. CDR3 nucleotide sequence: TGCGCCAGCAGCCAAGCCGCTAACGATGAGCAGTTCTTC. Its protein is CASSQAANDEQFF.

The chain has TRBV9 and TRBJ2-5; 8 bases align to TRBD1. CDR3 length: 16 amino acids. Germline-derived CDR1 and CDR2 are SGDLS and YYNGEE. V was pared by 4 bases and J by 5 bases, with 13 bases of the junction left unmatched. CDR3 protein: CASSPPGVRGHETQYF. The CDR3 DNA reads as TGTGCCAGCAGCCCCCCTGGGGTCAGGGGGCACGAGACCCAGTACTTC.

The rearrangement uses TRBV7-9 and TRBJ2-5; a possible D gene is TRBD2 (5 bases). This CDR3 contains 14 residues. CDR1 and CDR2 from the germline V gene are SEHNR and FQNEAQ (reference sequence). The germline V and J ends were trimmed by 0 bases and 5 bases, with 10 bases remaining between them. CDR3 in DNA: TGTGCCAGCAGCTTAGCCCCCCGAGGGGAGACCCAGTACTTC. Translation: CASSLAPRGETQYF.

The gene calls are TRBV6-5 and TRBJ2-2; the match to TRBD2 covers 13 bases. CDR1 and CDR2 from the germline V gene are MNHEY and SVGAGI. The J segment lost 5 bases and the V segment lost 6 bases, leaving 3 bases of the junction unmatched. The CDR3 length is 15 residues. CDR3 nucleotides: TGTGCCAGCAGCAAGGGACTAGCGGGAACCGGGGAGCTGTTTTTT. Translation: CASSKGLAGTGELFF.

V and J are TRBV10-3 and TRBJ2-2; D may be TRBD1 or TRBD2 (5 bases each). The CDR3 sequence is 16 residues long. Trimming removed 6 bases from V and 6 bases from J, with 20 bases in between. The germline V gene has CDR1 ENHRY and CDR2 SYGVKD. CDR3 DNA sequence: TGTGCCATCAGGCTGGACATCACTAGTGGGTCCGGGGAGCTGTTTTTT. It codes for CAIRLDITSGSGELFF.

The V and J genes are TRBV5-1 and TRBJ2-5, with 13 bases aligning to TRBD2. This CDR3 region has 16 residues. Germline CDR1 reads SGHRS; CDR2 reads YFSETQ. V shed 4 bases and J 5 bases; nucleotides not matched to a gene: 8. The chain's CDR3 is CASSPGLAGVGETQYF. The DNA of the CDR3 is TGCGCCAGCAGCCCCGGACTAGCGGGAGTGGGGGAGACCCAGTACTTC.